These 26 T cell receptor beta chains originate from one sample sequenced in a study of beta chain features in type 1 diabetes. The study reverse transcribed the entire isolated RNA, so it sequenced expressed TCRB transcripts. TCRdb keeps only in-frame clones here, not all; method: immunoSEQ multiplex PCR. The sample has 390,000 or so clones; about 14% are singletons. Material: naive CD4+ T cells from blood. The receptors originated from a man aged 25-45 years in good health.

The rearrangement links TRBV7-3 to TRBJ2-1; D might be TRBD1 (5 bases). The germline V and J ends were trimmed by 6 bases and 4 bases, with 13 bases remaining between them. There are 14 residues in the CDR3. Germline CDR1 is SGHTA and CDR2 is FQGTGA. CDR3 coding DNA: TGTGCCAGCAGGATTGACAGCGCGTACAATGAGCAGTTCTTC. Amino acids: CASRIDSAYNEQFF. Combining the CDR3 with reference TRBV7-3 and TRBJ2-1 gives the whole variable domain GAGVSQTPSNKVTEKGKYVELRCDPISGHTALYWYRQSLGQGPEFLIYFQGTGAADDSGLPNDRFFAVRPEGSVSTLKIQRTERGDSAVYLCASRIDSAYNEQFFGPGTRLTVL.

There are a few counts of this clone. The CDR3 DNA follows: TGTGCCAGCAGTGATATGGGGGCTAACTATGGCTACACCTTC. Its translation is CASSDMGANYGYTF. The chain carries TRBV6-1 and TRBJ1-2, with D possibly TRBD1 on 5 matching bases. Germline assignment: CDR1 MNHNS and CDR2 SASEGT. Deletions cut 3 bases from V and 0 bases from J, with 8 bases between. The CDR3 is 14 residues long.

This clone appeared a few times. This CDR3 is also generated by other DNA sequences in the sample. The chain recombines TRBV7-9 with TRBJ2-4, with 7 bases identical to TRBD2. The germline V gene has CDR1 SEHNR and CDR2 FQNEAQ (reference sequence). With 3 bases clipped from V and 1 base from J, the junction kept 3 bases outside the gene matches. This CDR3 region has 15 residues. As DNA, the CDR3 is TGTGCCAGCAGCTTGGCGGGAGAGGCCAAAAACATTCAGTACTTC. Protein product: CASSLAGEAKNIQYF.

This clone was seen repeatedly, ten times or more. V and J are TRBV7-9 and TRBJ2-1, with no clear D. Trimming stripped 4 bases from V and 4 bases from J, with 11 bases between. Germline CDR1 is SEHNR and CDR2 is FQNEAQ (reference sequence). The CDR3 is 14 residues long. CDR3 DNA sequence: TGTGCCAGCAGCTCGGAATGGATTTACAATGAGCAGTTCTTC. Amino acid sequence: CASSSEWIYNEQFF. The variable domain in full, with the rest retrieved from reference TRBV7-9 and TRBJ2-1, is DTGVSQNPRHKITKRGQNVTFRCDPISEHNRLYWYRQTLGQGPEFLTYFQNEAQLEKSRLLSDRFSAERPKGSFSTLEIQRTEQGDSAMYLCASSSEWIYNEQFFGPGTRLTVL.

The CDR3: CASSPTSGGATQYF. The CDR3 DNA reads TGTGCCAGCAGCCCGACTAGCGGGGGGGCGACCCAGTACTTC. This chain connects TRBV7-2 to TRBJ2-5; TRBD2 matches 14 bases. Unmatched junction bases numbered 3, after V lost 5 bases and J lost 7 bases. Germline CDR1 SGHTA, CDR2 FQGNSA. The CDR3 length is 14 residues.

This clone was counted between two and nine times. The chain joins TRBV4-3 to TRBJ1-5; D is possibly TRBD1 (5 bases). Trimming removed 4 bases from V and 1 base from J, with 8 bases in between. In germline, CDR1 is LGHNA, CDR2 YSLEER. The CDR3 contains 14 residues. CDR3 region: CASSPGQSNQPQHF. DNA of the CDR3: TGCGCCAGCAGCCCGGGGCAGAGCAATCAGCCCCAGCATTTT.

V is TRBV13 and J is TRBJ2-3, with a tentative D call TRBD2 (6 bases). Germline CDR1 PRHDT, CDR2 FYEKMQ (reference sequence). The V gene lost 0 bases and the J gene lost 3 bases, with 16 bases spanning the gap. The CDR3 extends over 17 amino acids. The chain's CDR3 is CASSLGTSSKSTDTQYF. CDR3 DNA sequence: TGTGCCAGCAGCTTAGGGACTAGTAGTAAGAGTACAGATACGCAGTATTTT.

This chain joins TRBV5-4 and TRBJ2-3, with TRBD1 identical over 9 bases. Losses at the gene ends were 4 bases for V and 7 bases for J; bases not matched to a gene: 13. Germline CDR1 is SGHNT and CDR2 is YYREEE (reference sequence). The CDR3 is 16 amino acids. In DNA, the CDR3 is TGTGCCAGCAGCCCCTCCGTTGGGACAGGGATTCATACGCAGTATTTT. It translates to CASSPSVGTGIHTQYF. Based on the CDR3 plus reference TRBV5-4 and TRBJ2-3, the full variable domain is ETGVTQSPTHLIKTRGQQVTLRCSSQSGHNTVSWYQQALGQGPQFIFQYYREEENGRGNFPPRFSGLQFPNYSSELNVNALELDDSALYLCASSPSVGTGIHTQYFGPGTRLTVL.

The chain recombines TRBV2 with TRBJ1-2, with D perhaps matching TRBD1 (5 bases). The CDR3 is 13 residues long. Germline V gene sequence: CDR1 SNHLY, CDR2 FYNNEI. V shed 7 bases and J shed 7 bases, with 16 bases lying between them. CDR3 protein: CASNQGVYPGYTF. CDR3 in DNA: TGTGCCAGCAACCAGGGTGTCTATCCTGGCTACACCTTC.

This clone was observed a few times. This chain uses TRBV20-1 with TRBJ2-3, with a tentative D call TRBD1 (6 bases). CDR1 is DFQATT and CDR2 is SNEGSKA in the germline V gene (reference sequence). The CDR3 runs 11 residues. Trimming cost V 6 bases and J 7 bases, with 11 bases left between them. CDR3 loop: CSAGAAYTQYF. For the CDR3, the DNA is TGCAGTGCGGGGGCCGCCTATACGCAGTATTTT.

The chain has TRBV2 and TRBJ1-2, with 7 bases that match TRBD1. CDR1 SNHLY and CDR2 FYNNEI come from the germline V gene. Unmatched junction bases numbered 3, after V lost 0 bases and J lost 8 bases. This CDR3 comprises 13 residues. The CDR3, as DNA: TGTGCCAGCAGTGAAGCCGGGACAGCCGGCTACACCTTC. Translating it yields CASSEAGTAGYTF.

The rearrangement joins TRBV5-4 to TRBJ2-4, with 13 bases fitting TRBD2. Germline CDR1 is SGHNT and CDR2 is YYREEE (reference sequence). J gave up 1 base and V 0 bases, and 4 bases lay outside the gene matches. This CDR3 comprises 18 residues. For the CDR3, the DNA is TGTGCCAGCAGCTTGGCACTAGCGGGGGGGTTTGCCAAAAACATTCAGTACTTC. It specifies CASSLALAGGFAKNIQYF.

This clone came up a few times. This chain joins TRBV29-1 and TRBJ2-3; possibly TRBD2 for D (6 bases). With 5 bases removed from V and 2 bases from J, the gap between germline ends came to 11 bases. This CDR3 region has 13 residues. Germline CDR1 and CDR2: SQVTM and ANQGSEA. CDR3 in DNA: TGCAGCGTTTTGGAGGGGCCCACAGATACGCAGTATTTT. Translation: CSVLEGPTDTQYF.

The CDR3 sequence: CASSTLAGGRETQYF. CDR3 DNA sequence: TGTGCCAGCAGTACCCTAGCGGGGGGGCGAGAGACCCAGTACTTC. The chain is built from TRBV2 and TRBJ2-5; 12 bases align to TRBD2. The germline gives CDR1 SNHLY, CDR2 FYNNEI. J was trimmed by 4 bases and V by 5 bases; bases with no gene match: 5. The CDR3 runs to 15 residues.

This clone was observed a handful of times. The CDR3: CASSRSTGPLARQGNNEQFF. The CDR3 bases are TGTGCCAGCAGCCGTAGTACCGGGCCCCTCGCCCGCCAGGGGAACAATGAGCAGTTCTTC. The rearrangement links TRBV13 to TRBJ2-1; tentative D call: TRBD1 (6 bases). The CDR3 spans 20 residues. The V end was cut by 5 bases, the J end by 5 bases, with 31 bases between. Germline V CDR1 and CDR2: PRHDT, FYEKMQ (reference sequence).

The V and J genes are TRBV4-1 and TRBJ2-5; tentatively, D is TRBD2 (7 bases). CDR1 MGHRA and CDR2 YSYEKL come from the germline V gene. The CDR3 extends over 15 amino acids. Trimming removed 3 bases at V and 4 bases at J, with 15 bases between. In DNA, the CDR3 is TGCGCCAGCAGCCACAGGGTAGGGGGGGGAGAGACCCAGTACTTC. It is translated as CASSHRVGGGETQYF.

The gene calls are TRBV7-2 and TRBJ2-7; D tentatively fits TRBD1 or TRBD2 (7 bases each). The V end lost 5 bases, the J end lost 2 bases, and 16 bases lay between the germline ends. Germline V gives CDR1 SGHTA, CDR2 FQGNSA. CDR3 length: 15 residues. The CDR3 bases are TGTGCCAGCAGCCTCAGGGGGGGTCAGGCCTACGAGCAGTACGTC. Residues: CASSLRGGQAYEQYV.

There are a few counts of this clone. This rearrangement joins TRBV7-9 to TRBJ1-4; the match to TRBD1 covers 7 bases. The CDR3 length is 15 residues. Germline assignment: CDR1 SEHNR and CDR2 FQNEAQ (reference sequence). J was trimmed by 5 bases and V by 5 bases; bases with no gene match: 8. CDR3 residues: CASSPTGNSNEKLFF. CDR3 in DNA: TGTGCCAGCAGCCCGACAGGGAACTCAAATGAAAAACTGTTTTTT.

This clone was seen only a few times. This chain joins TRBV28 and TRBJ2-7, with 8 positions matching TRBD1. The CDR3 runs 14 residues. Germline CDR1 reads MDHEN; CDR2 reads SYDVKM. V was clipped by 5 bases and J by 6 bases; unmatched bases: 9. DNA of the CDR3: TGTGCCAGCAGTCCGCAGGACAGGGAAGGCGAGCAGTACTTC. This gives the protein CASSPQDREGEQYF.

The V gene is TRBV30, the J gene TRBJ2-3, with 7 bases fitting TRBD1. With V trimmed by 1 base and J by 9 bases, 13 bases remained unmatched. The CDR3 is 15 residues long. CDR1 is GTSNPN and CDR2 is SVGIG in the germline V gene (reference sequence). The CDR3 DNA sequence: TGTGCCTGGAGTGCTTCCTTTGAGGGGGCCGGGACGCAGTATTTT. As protein: CAWSASFEGAGTQYF.

This clone turned up a few times. V and J are TRBV5-1 and TRBJ2-1; D remains ambiguous. Deletions cut 4 bases from V and 9 bases from J, with 11 bases between. Germline assignment: CDR1 SGHRS and CDR2 YFSETQ. The CDR3 contains 12 residues. This CDR3 is CASSPSLGEQFF. The CDR3, as DNA: TGCGCCAGCAGCCCCTCTTTGGGTGAGCAGTTCTTC.

This clone came up a few times. V usage is TRBV9 and J usage is TRBJ2-1; D is ambiguous. V was pared by 0 bases and J by 5 bases, with 15 bases between. Per germline, CDR1 SGDLS and CDR2 YYNGEE. The CDR3 totals 16 residues. The CDR3 nucleotides are TGTGCCAGCAGCGTAGAACTCCGCGGAGCAAACAATGAGCAGTTCTTC. It encodes CASSVELRGANNEQFF.

This sequence joins TRBV18 and TRBJ2-3; D is ambiguous. This CDR3 comprises 13 residues. Trimming removed 5 bases from V and 2 bases from J, with 8 bases in between. Germline assignment: CDR1 KGHSH and CDR2 LQKENI. CDR3 in amino acids: CASSTWTTDTQYF. The CDR3 DNA reads as TGTGCCAGCTCAACCTGGACCACAGATACGCAGTATTTT.

This clone was counted between two and nine times. The J gene is TRBJ2-4, the V gene TRBV7-9; TRBD1 might be the D (6 bases). Germline V lookup: CDR1 SEHNR, CDR2 FQNEAQ (reference sequence). The CDR3 runs 15 residues. V lost 3 bases to trimming and J lost 4 bases, with 13 bases between them. The DNA of the CDR3 is TGTGCCAGCAGCTTGCACCGGGACAAAAAAAACATTCAGTACTTC. Residues: CASSLHRDKKNIQYF.

The chain joins TRBV7-2 to TRBJ1-2; D is ambiguous. Trimming took 6 bases from V and 4 from J, leaving 18 bases between them. The CDR3 contains 15 residues. Germline CDR1 reads SGHTA; CDR2 reads FQGNSA. CDR3 nucleotide sequence: TGTGCCAGCAGGACCAGGTGGCTGGGAGGCTATGGCTACACCTTC. Translated: CASRTRWLGGYGYTF.

This clone occurred a few times. The CDR3 DNA sequence: TGTGCCAGCAGCCATCCAGGGGATCCGATTCTCAATGAGCAGTTCTTC. It specifies CASSHPGDPILNEQFF. The chain uses TRBV7-9 and TRBJ2-1, with a possible D match to TRBD1 (6 bases). This CDR3 has 16 residues. Germline V gene data show CDR1 as SEHNR and CDR2 as FQNEAQ (reference sequence). With 5 bases removed from V and 6 bases from J, the gap between germline ends came to 20 bases.